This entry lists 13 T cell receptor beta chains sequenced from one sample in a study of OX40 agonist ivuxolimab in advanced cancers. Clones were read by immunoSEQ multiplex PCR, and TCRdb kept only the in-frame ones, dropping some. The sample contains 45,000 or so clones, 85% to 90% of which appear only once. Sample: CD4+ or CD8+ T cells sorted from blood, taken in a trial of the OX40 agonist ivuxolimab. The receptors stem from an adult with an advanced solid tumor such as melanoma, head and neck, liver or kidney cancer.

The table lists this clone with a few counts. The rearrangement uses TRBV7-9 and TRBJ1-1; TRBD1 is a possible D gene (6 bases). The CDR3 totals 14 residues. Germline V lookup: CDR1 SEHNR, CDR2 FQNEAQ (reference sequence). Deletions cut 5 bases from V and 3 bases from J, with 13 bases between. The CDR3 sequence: CASSVGGSHTEAFF. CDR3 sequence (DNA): TGTGCCAGCAGCGTAGGGGGTTCGCACACTGAAGCTTTCTTT.

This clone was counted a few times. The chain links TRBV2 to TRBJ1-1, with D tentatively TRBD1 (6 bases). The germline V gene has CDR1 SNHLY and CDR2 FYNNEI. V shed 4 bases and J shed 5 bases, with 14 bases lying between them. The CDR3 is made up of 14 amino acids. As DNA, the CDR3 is TGTGCCAGCAGTGGCTACAGGGCGATGACTGAAGCTTTCTTT. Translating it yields CASSGYRAMTEAFF.

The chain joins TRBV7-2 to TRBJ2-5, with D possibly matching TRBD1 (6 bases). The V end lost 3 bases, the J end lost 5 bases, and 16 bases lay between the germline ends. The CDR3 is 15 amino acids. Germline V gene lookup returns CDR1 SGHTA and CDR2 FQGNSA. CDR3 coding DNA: TGTGCCAGCAGCTTGGGGGCAGCCCGTGGGGAGACCCAGTACTTC. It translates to CASSLGAARGETQYF.

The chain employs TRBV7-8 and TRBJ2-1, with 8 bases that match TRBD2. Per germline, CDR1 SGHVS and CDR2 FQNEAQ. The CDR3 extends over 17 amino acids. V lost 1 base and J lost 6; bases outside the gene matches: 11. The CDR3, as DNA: TGTGCCAGCAGCTTAGGTTTTACGGGAGGGTCGGGCAATGAGCAGTTCTTC. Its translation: CASSLGFTGGSGNEQFF. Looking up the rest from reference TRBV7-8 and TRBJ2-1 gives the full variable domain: GAGVSQSPRYKVAKRGQDVALRCDPISGHVSLFWYQQALGQGPEFLTYFQNEAQLDKSGLPSDRFFAERPEGSVSTLKIQRTQQEDSAVYLCASSLGFTGGSGNEQFFGPGTRLTVL.

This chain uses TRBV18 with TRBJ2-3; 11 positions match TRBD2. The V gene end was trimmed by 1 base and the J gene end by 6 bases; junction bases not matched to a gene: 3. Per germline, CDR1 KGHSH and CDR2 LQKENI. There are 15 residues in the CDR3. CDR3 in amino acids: CASSPRPSGRDTQYF. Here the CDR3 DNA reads TGTGCCAGCTCACCACGGCCTAGCGGGAGGGATACGCAGTATTTT. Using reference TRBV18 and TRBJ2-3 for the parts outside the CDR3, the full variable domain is NAGVMQNPRHLVRRRGQEARLRCSPMKGHSHVYWYRQLPEEGLKFMVYLQKENIIDESGMPKERFSAEFPKEGPSILRIQQVVRGDSAAYFCASSPRPSGRDTQYFGPGTRLTVL.

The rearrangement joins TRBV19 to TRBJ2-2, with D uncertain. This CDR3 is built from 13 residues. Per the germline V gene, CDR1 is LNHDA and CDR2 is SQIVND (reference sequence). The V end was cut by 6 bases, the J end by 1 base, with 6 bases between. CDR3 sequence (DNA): TGTGCCAGTAGGTCAATGAACACCGGGGAGCTGTTTTTT. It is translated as CASRSMNTGELFF.

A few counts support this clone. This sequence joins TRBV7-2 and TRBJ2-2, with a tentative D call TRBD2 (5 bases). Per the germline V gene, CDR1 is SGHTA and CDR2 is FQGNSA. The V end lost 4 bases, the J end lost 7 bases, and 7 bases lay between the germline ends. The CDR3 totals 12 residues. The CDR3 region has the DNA TGTGCCAGCAGCTCCCGGGGCGGGGAGCTGTTTTTT. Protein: CASSSRGGELFF.

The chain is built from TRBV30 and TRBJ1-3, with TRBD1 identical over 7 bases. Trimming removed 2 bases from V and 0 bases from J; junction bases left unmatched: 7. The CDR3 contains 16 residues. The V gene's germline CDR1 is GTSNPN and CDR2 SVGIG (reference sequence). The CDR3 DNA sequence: TGTGCCTGGAGTCAGGGACAGTCCCCCTCTGGAAACACCATATATTTT. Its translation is CAWSQGQSPSGNTIYF. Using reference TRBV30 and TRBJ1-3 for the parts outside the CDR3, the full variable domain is SQTIHQWPATLVQPVGSPLSLECTVEGTSNPNLYWYRQAAGRGLQLLFYSVGIGQISSEVPQNLSASRPQDRQFILSSKKLLLSDSGFYLCAWSQGQSPSGNTIYFGEGSWLTVV.

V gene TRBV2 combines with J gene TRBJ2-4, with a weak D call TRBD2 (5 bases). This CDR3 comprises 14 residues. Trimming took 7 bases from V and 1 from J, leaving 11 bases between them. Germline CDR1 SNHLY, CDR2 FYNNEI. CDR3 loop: CASKSGNAKNIQYF. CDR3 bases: TGTGCCAGCAAGTCCGGGAATGCCAAAAACATTCAGTACTTC.

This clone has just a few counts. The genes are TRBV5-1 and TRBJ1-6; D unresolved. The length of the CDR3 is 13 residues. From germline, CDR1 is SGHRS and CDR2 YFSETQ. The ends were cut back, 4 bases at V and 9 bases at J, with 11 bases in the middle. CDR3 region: CASSLTESSPLHF. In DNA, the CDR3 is TGCGCCAGCAGCCTTACAGAGTCTTCACCCCTCCACTTT.

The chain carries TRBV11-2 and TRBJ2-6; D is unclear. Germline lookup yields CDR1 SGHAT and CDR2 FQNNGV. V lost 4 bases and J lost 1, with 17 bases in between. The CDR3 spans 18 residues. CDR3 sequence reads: CASSSFSIRISGANVLTF. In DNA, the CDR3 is TGTGCCAGCAGCTCATTTTCAATCCGGATTTCTGGGGCCAACGTCCTGACTTTC. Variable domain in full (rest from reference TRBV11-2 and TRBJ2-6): EAGVAQSPRYKIIEKRQSVAFWCNPISGHATLYWYQQILGQGPKLLIQFQNNGVVDDSQLPKDRFSAERLKGVDSTLKIQPAKLEDSAVYLCASSSFSIRISGANVLTFGAGSRLTVL.

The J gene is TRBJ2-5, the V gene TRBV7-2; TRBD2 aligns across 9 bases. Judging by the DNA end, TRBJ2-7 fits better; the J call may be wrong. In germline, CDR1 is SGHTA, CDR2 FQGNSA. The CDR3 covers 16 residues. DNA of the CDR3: TGTGCCAGCAGCCCGAAGAGCGGGGGGCGCAGGTACGAGCAGTACTTC. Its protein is CASSPKSGGRRYEQYF.

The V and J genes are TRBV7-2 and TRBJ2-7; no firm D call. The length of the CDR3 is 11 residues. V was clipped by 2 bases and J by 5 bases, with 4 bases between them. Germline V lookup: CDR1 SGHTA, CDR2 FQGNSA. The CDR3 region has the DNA TGTGCCAGCAGCTTAAGAAACGAGCAGTACTTC. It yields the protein CASSLRNEQYF. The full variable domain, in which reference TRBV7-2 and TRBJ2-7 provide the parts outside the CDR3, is GAGVSQSPSNKVTEKGKDVELRCDPISGHTALYWYRQSLGQGLEFLIYFQGNSAPDKSGLPSDRFSAERTGGSVSTLTIQRTQQEDSAVYLCASSLRNEQYFGPGTRLTVT.